This T cell receptor (beta chain) was found in a study of ipilimumab plus nivolumab after autologous stem cell transplantation. Turning to the study itself: Typical patient got four to six ipilimumab doses and about eight nivolumab doses (median). The DLBCL group included primary refractory and relapsed cases.

CDR1 is SGHRS, CDR2 YFSETQ, per germline. V lost 1 base and J 1 base, leaving 8 bases between the germline ends. The length of the CDR3 is 15 residues. This table comes from immunoSEQ multiplex PCR, and its TCRdb copy is limited to in-frame clones, with some not included. The sample shows tens of thousands of clones, 83% of them seen only once. Patients got ipilimumab 1 mg/kg beginning 14 to 28 days post-transplant. Patients got 3 mg/kg IV nivolumab weeks 1, 4, 7, 10, then biweekly through week 26. This chain uses TRBV5-1 with TRBJ2-2; D may be TRBD2 (5 bases). Material: PBMCs, obtained in a trial of ipilimumab plus nivolumab as post-transplant consolidation. The sequence was collected from a male donor with diffuse large B-cell lymphoma. CDR3 DNA sequence: TGCGCCAGCAGCTTGACTCGGGAGAACACCGGGGAGCTGTTTTTT. It translates to CASSLTRENTGELFF.